This T cell receptor beta chain was recorded in a study of shared clonotypes between healthy human individuals (dated by TCRdb to 2018 to 2020). In the study overall: Three men and two women, aged 18 to 49 years, made up the cohort. The study deeply sequenced blood TCR repertoires of about 5 healthy adults to estimate repertoire size and the extent of clonotype sharing between individuals. To increase sequencing depth and limit assay-specific biases, different laboratories used diverse techniques to prepare libraries and sequence TCR repertoires. Between about 0.85 and 8.9 billion PBMCs per donor were obtained by leukapheresis. Overall study results and their limits: Based on pairwise subsampling, the degree of clonotype sharing among donors was expected to be affected by sequencing depth. Because the study included only a small number of donors, the genetic and exposure-history diversity represented was limited. Sampling was limited to blood, and TCR repertoires in tissue likely differ from TCR repertoires in blood.

Healthy HIV-negative adults with no recently reported acute infections or vaccinations were included as donors. All donors were Caucasian adults living in Nashville, Tennessee, USA. For unsorted samples, some 100 million PBMCs were counted and genomic DNA was extracted with the QIAamp DNA Blood Mini kit. Blood was obtained by leukapheresis, after which PBMCs were separated by Ficoll-Histopaque density gradient centrifugation and cryopreserved in liquid nitrogen vapor phase. TCR CDR3 regions were amplified from genomic DNA by multiplex PCR using the deep immunoSEQ assay. Genomic DNA extracted from each cell subset was distributed evenly over all wells of several immunoSEQ 96-well plates, and each plate served as one replicate. For unsorted PBMC, around 310 ng of genomic DNA, equivalent to around 30,000 T cell genomes, went into each replicate PCR. Ten immunoSEQ deep assay plates were used to sequence unsorted PBMC genomic DNA. The purified libraries were quantified using a Qubit 3.0 fluorometer, sized with a Bioanalyzer 2100, and then quantified again using the KAPA Library Quantification kit. Every immunoSEQ 96-well plate was sequenced on a separate single-read 150-cycle Illumina NextSeq 550 flow cell. Per the authors' processing: Because the immunoSEQ output included only junctional sequences and no quality scores, the filtering could not be the same as the filtering used for full-length reads. To assign V/J genes and CDR3, sequences were annotated against IMGT germline references using PyIR, a Python wrapper for IgBLAST v1.9. Reads were filtered out if the reads had weak V/J assignments (E-value above 1e-6), no CDR3, stop codons, out-of-frame junctions, or ambiguous translated residues. V3J clonotypes were defined by identical inferred V gene, J gene, and CDR3 amino acid sequence. To compute the percentage overlap between repertoires, the number of shared unique clonotypes was divided by the size of the smaller repertoire. Richness of each repertoire was evaluated using RTK rarefaction, the Chao1 estimator, and Recon v2.1 estimates of unobserved clonotypes. TCRdb holds this immuneACCESS table with in-frame rearrangements only. Some clones are missing; in checked studies, unresolved V genes explain under half, and the rest has no known cause. V, J and clone size are those of that table, while D and trimming were read from the DNA. In all, the sample holds fewer than 600,000 clones, and approximately 79% of those were seen once. The biggest ten clones account for approximately 12% of the sample.

From a lookup of the germline V gene, CDR1 and CDR2 are MDHEN and SYDVKM. The CDR3, from cysteine to phenylalanine, totals 16 residues. Solely the CDR3 DNA is kept, with 48 bases framed from the first base. V loses 6 bases at its end and J loses 2 bases; junction bases beyond the gene matches: 9. With regard to this clone: Its antigen is unknown. No base quality values were provided; no much bigger clone lies one nucleotide off.

Recombination linked TRBV28 to TRBJ1-5, with TRBD1 matching 8 junction bases. The sample comprised PBMCs. The clonotype was recovered from a middle-aged woman in good health. Some clones in this sample may be carry-over from other donors' samples. CDR3 loop: CASRIADRGGNQPQHF. The DNA reads as follows: TGTGCCAGCAGGATCGCAGACAGGGGTGGCAATCAGCCCCAGCATTTT.